This T cell receptor beta chain was captured in a study of spatial heterogeneity in lung cancer (dated by TCRdb to between 2017 and 2020). About the investigation overall: More beta-chain than alpha-chain transcripts were consistently detected, likely reflecting higher beta-chain transcript abundance. TCR transcript counts in tumor regions correlated strongly with a T cell transcriptional module score from matched bulk RNA-seq. In the raw uncorrected reads, each unique combination of TCR and UMI appeared on average more than ten times. In non-small cell lung cancer, the study quantitatively compared TCR alpha and beta repertoires across several tumor regions, matched nontumor lung, and blood. Nonsynonymous mutation counts, determined by whole-exome sequencing of tumor tissue, were related to TCR repertoire features. Both alpha and beta chains were TCR-sequenced in samples taken at surgery, namely 220 tumor regions, approximately 66 matched nontumor lung samples and over 55 PBMC samples.

Receptor amplification or capture employed 5' RACE. This sample was sequenced with a NextSeq 500. To allow correction of PCR and sequencing errors, the TCR library protocol tagged every TCR cDNA molecule with a unique molecular identifier. As for the authors' bioinformatics: TCR identification, UMI-based error correction and CDR3 extraction were all carried out with Decombinator tools. Expanded TCRs were defined as those above a frequency of 2 per 1,000, corresponding to the top 1% of the tumor frequency distribution. Expanded tumor TCRs were classed as regional if statistically deemed absent (corrected P<0.05) from at least one tumor region, otherwise ubiquitous. Renyi diversity was calculated using the R vegan package after each repertoire was subsampled 100 times to 5,000 TCRs. CDR3 similarity networks were constructed using string-kernel similarity of amino acid triplets, with links drawn between CDR3s whose pairwise similarity was above 0.82. The public sequencing data were trimmed at Q25 with fastp and processed into clonotypes with MiXCR by TCRdb, which kept only in-frame beta chains. Under each unique CDR3 protein, matching rows form one entry showing the most common genes and DNA. The V and J calls reflect TCRdb's pipeline rather than the authors' work. This sample has under 7,000 distinct CDR3 sequences in its table, and about 14% of those were observed once. The top ten clonotypes cover approximately 11% of the sample.

The investigation overall reported the following: The number of expanded intratumoral alpha and beta TCRs correlated with the tumor nonsynonymous mutation count. TCR-seq coverage of tumor T cells was estimated at only 5.5% to 8.5% for alpha chains and 13% to 15% for beta chains. Additional single-cell paired TCR alpha and beta sequencing was considered necessary to confirm, at a functional level, the hypothesis that regional TCRs recognize regional mutations. Counts of ubiquitous and regional expanded TCRs correlated with counts of ubiquitous and regional nonsynonymous mutations, respectively.

This clonotype is categorized as medium-sized (0.01 to 0.1%). No cognate antigen has been identified for it. Within one base of it there is no much larger clone, and no base qualities were kept. This beta chain lies outside the target of a library built for alpha chains; its clone size means little. The sample's time point label is to be understood as: sample taken at primary tumor resection. Samples were obtained from about 69 patients with early-stage, untreated non-small cell lung cancer from the lung TRACERx cohort. For TCR sequencing, whole RNA was extracted from tumor and nontumor lung tissue, or from cryopreserved PBMC samples, and no cell sorting was done. Only patients for whom sufficient RNA was available from at least two tumor regions were selected for TCR sequencing. Before selection, tumor and adjacent nontumor lung specimens were reviewed by a lung pathologist. In the germline V gene (reference sequence), CDR1 corresponds to SEHNR and CDR2 to FQNEAQ. The trim is 5 bases for V and 0 bases for J, with a gap of 7 bases between the germline ends. Including the terminal cysteine and phenylalanine, the CDR3 comprises 13 residues. Just the 39-base CDR3 DNA is kept, in frame starting at base 1.

The material was lung tumor tissue, obtained at surgery. The receptor was derived from a male donor with early-stage non-small cell lung cancer. The chain is made from TRBV7-9 and TRBJ1-1, with the identity of the D gene unclear. The CDR3 is CASSPSMNTEAFF. The DNA reads TGTGCCAGCAGCCCGTCTATGAACACTGAAGCTTTCTTT.